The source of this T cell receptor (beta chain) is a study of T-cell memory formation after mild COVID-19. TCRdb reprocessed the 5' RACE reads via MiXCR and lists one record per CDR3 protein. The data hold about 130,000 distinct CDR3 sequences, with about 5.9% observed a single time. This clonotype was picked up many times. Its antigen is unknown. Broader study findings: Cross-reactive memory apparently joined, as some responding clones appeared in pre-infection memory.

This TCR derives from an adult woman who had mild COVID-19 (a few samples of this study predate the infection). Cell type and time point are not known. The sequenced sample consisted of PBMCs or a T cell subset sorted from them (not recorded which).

The CDR3 DNA reads TGCCGACTGACAGGGGGCGCGACTAACTATGGCTACACCTTC. Translated, it gives CRLTGGATNYGYTF. This chain links TRBV20-1 with TRBJ1-2; TRBD1 matches at 10 bases. This CDR3 contains 14 residues. Germline CDR1 reads DFQATT; CDR2 reads SNEGSKA (reference sequence).